This TCR beta chain originates from a study of cytotoxic CD8 clonotypes in ibrutinib-treated CLL. The wider study: Responses: roughly 24 partial, 2 complete; after median 68 months, around 14 stayed remitted, approximately twelve progressed.

Targeted sequencing depth ranged from 1 in 200,000 to 1 in 1 million T cells. Clones were read by immunoSEQ multiplex PCR, and TCRdb kept only the in-frame ones, dropping some. The sample includes some 300,000 clones, about 80% of them seen just once. In the case of this clone: Its antigen is still unknown.

The junction had 14 bases not matched to a gene; V was cut back by 5 bases and J by 3 bases. The CDR3 extends over 16 amino acids. From germline, CDR1 is SGHRS and CDR2 YFSETQ. General observations from the study: Public clonotypes (which were uncommon) either contracted or remained stable on treatment.

The material sequenced was PBMCs, taken before ibrutinib treatment. The origin of this receptor is a human donor with chronic lymphocytic leukemia. V is TRBV5-1 and J is TRBJ2-7; 7 positions agree with TRBD1. CDR3 protein: CASSMGPGTAIYEQYF. The CDR3 bases are TGCGCCAGCAGTATGGGCCCTGGGACAGCCATCTACGAGCAGTACTTC.